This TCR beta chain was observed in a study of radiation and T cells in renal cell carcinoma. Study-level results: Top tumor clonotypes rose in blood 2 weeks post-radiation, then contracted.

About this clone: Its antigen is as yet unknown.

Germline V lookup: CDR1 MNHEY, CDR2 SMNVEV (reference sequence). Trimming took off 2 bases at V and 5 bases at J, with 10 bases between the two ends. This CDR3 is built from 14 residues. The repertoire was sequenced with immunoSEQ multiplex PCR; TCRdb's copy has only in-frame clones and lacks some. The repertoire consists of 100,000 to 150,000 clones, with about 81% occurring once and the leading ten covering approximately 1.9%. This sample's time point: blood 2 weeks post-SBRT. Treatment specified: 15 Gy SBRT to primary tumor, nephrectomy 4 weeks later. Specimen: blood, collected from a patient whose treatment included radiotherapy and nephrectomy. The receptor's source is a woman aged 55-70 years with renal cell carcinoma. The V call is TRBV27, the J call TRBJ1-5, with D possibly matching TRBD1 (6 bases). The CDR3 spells CASSLTGLYQPQHF. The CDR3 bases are TGTGCCAGCAGTTTAACAGGGTTGTATCAGCCCCAGCATTTT.